The 17 T cell receptor beta chains reported below all come from one sample, sequenced in a study of blood T cell repertoires in COVID-19. Repertoires were generated with immunoSEQ multiplex PCR, while TCRdb's copy carries only in-frame clones and drops some. The sample shows approximately 400,000 clones, approximately 90% of them seen only once. Sequencing was done on a sample of PBMCs or T cells enriched from blood (not recorded which). The receptors derive from a woman between 35 and 50 years old who had been exposed to COVID-19.

The chain couples TRBV24-1 to TRBJ1-2, with 10 bases identical to TRBD1. V shed 4 bases, J shed 8 bases, and the junction held 9 bases outside the gene matches. Germline lookup yields CDR1 KGHDR and CDR2 SFDVKD. The CDR3 sequence is 15 residues long. The CDR3 sequence: CATSDPTGGKEGYTF. CDR3 DNA: TGTGCCACCAGTGACCCGACAGGGGGCAAAGAAGGCTACACCTTC.

This clone showed up just a few times. V gene TRBV2 combines with J gene TRBJ2-2; no firm D call. Between the trimmed V and J ends, which lost 5 bases and 2 bases, there was a span of 6 bases. Germline lookup yields CDR1 SNHLY and CDR2 FYNNEI. CDR3 length equals 13 residues. The CDR3 loop reads CASSTRNTGELFF. The CDR3, as DNA: TGTGCCAGCAGTACGCGTAACACCGGGGAGCTGTTTTTT.

The genes are TRBV6-5 and TRBJ1-1, with D tentatively TRBD1 (6 bases). CDR1 is MNHEY and CDR2 is SVGAGI in the germline V gene. The CDR3 covers 14 residues. Between the trimmed V and J ends, which lost 2 bases and 0 bases, there was a span of 7 bases. The CDR3 protein is CASSYEGVNTEAFF. CDR3 coding DNA: TGTGCCAGCAGTTACGAGGGGGTGAACACTGAAGCTTTCTTT.

This chain connects TRBV5-6 to TRBJ1-2; a possible D gene is TRBD1 (6 bases). This CDR3 comprises 14 residues. Per the germline V gene, CDR1 is SGHDT and CDR2 is YYEEEE. Trimming removed 0 bases at V and 4 bases at J, with 10 bases between. CDR3 DNA: TGTGCCAGCAGCTTGGACAGGGCCACCTATGGCTACACCTTC. This translates into CASSLDRATYGYTF. The entire variable domain, with the rest obtained from reference TRBV5-6 and TRBJ1-2, is as follows: DAGVTQSPTHLIKTRGQQVTLRCSPKSGHDTVSWYQQALGQGPQFIFQYYEEEERQRGNFPDRFSGHQFPNYSSELNVNALLLGDSALYLCASSLDRATYGYTFGSGTRLTVV.

V usage is TRBV5-6 and J usage is TRBJ1-1; no clear D. V dropped 4 bases and J dropped 1 base, with 14 bases sitting between them. This CDR3 has 15 amino acids. CDR1 is SGHDT, CDR2 YYEEEE, per germline. The CDR3 sequence: CASSPYKSTNTEAFF. As DNA, the CDR3 is TGTGCCAGCAGCCCGTACAAGTCAACGAACACTGAAGCTTTCTTT.

This chain connects TRBV4-3 to TRBJ2-5; no firm D call. V was clipped by 0 bases and J by 1 base, with 3 bases between them. This CDR3 has 13 amino acids. Germline CDR1 LGHNA, CDR2 YSLEER. This CDR3 is CASSQDIQETQYF. CDR3 bases: TGCGCCAGCAGCCAAGACATCCAAGAGACCCAGTACTTC.

The CDR3 spells CASSTFDRPNTEAFF. The CDR3 DNA is TGTGCCAGTAGTACTTTCGACAGACCGAACACTGAAGCTTTCTTT. The chain couples TRBV19 to TRBJ1-1; perhaps TRBD1 as D (5 bases). This CDR3 spans 15 amino acids. Germline V gene lookup returns CDR1 LNHDA and CDR2 SQIVND (reference sequence). Trimming took off 4 bases at V and 1 base at J, with 13 bases between the two ends.

The chain is built from TRBV10-3 and TRBJ1-2, with D unclear. The CDR3 has 15 residues. Looked up from germline, CDR1 is ENHRY and CDR2 is SYGVKD. Trimming removed 0 bases at V and 1 base at J, with 9 bases between. The DNA for the CDR3 is TGTGCCATCAGTGAGTCAACAGCCCGTAACTATGGCTACACCTTC. As protein: CAISESTARNYGYTF.

The J gene is TRBJ2-6, the V gene TRBV7-3; 7 nucleotides align to TRBD1. Germline assignment: CDR1 SGHTA and CDR2 FQGTGA. The CDR3 length is 18 residues. Trimming at V came to 4 bases and at J to 1 base, leaving 10 bases not matched to a gene. The CDR3 DNA reads as TGTGCCAGCAGCTCAGCCAGGGGGACAGCTTCTGGGGCCAACGTCCTGACTTTC. Translation gives CASSSARGTASGANVLTF.

The chain uses TRBV18 and TRBJ2-5, with 12 bases aligning to TRBD2. Losses at the gene ends were 2 bases for V and 5 bases for J; bases not matched to a gene: 6. Germline V gives CDR1 KGHSH, CDR2 LQKENI. The CDR3 loop spans 16 amino acids. The CDR3 sequence: CASSPELAGGRETQYF. In nucleotides, the CDR3 is TGTGCCAGCTCACCAGAGCTAGCGGGAGGGCGTGAGACCCAGTACTTC.

The rearrangement joins TRBV19 to TRBJ1-5; D is uncertain. This CDR3 comprises 14 residues. V was clipped by 7 bases and J by 7 bases, with 17 bases between them. Germline values: CDR1 LNHDA, CDR2 SQIVND (reference sequence). CDR3 sequence (DNA): TGTGCCAGTACGGAGGGAAATTCGAACCAGCCCCAGCATTTT. Its protein is CASTEGNSNQPQHF.

The chain couples TRBV11-3 to TRBJ2-5, with 9 bases lining up with TRBD1. Germline V gene data show CDR1 as SGHNT and CDR2 as YENEEA. This CDR3 has 15 amino acids. Germline trimming cut 5 bases from V and 2 bases from J; bases unmatched to any gene: 6. DNA of the CDR3: TGTGCCAGCAGCGTAACAGGGGGCGGGCAAGAGACCCAGTACTTC. It encodes CASSVTGGGQETQYF.

This clone was recorded once. This sequence joins TRBV19 and TRBJ2-4; 9 nucleotides align to TRBD1. The germline V gene has CDR1 LNHDA and CDR2 SQIVND (reference sequence). The CDR3 is made up of 16 amino acids. J lost 3 bases, V lost 6 bases, and 9 bases had no gene match. The CDR3 protein is CASRDSGTGNKNIQYF. CDR3 bases: TGTGCCAGTAGGGATTCCGGGACAGGGAACAAAAACATTCAGTACTTC.

The CDR3 coding sequence is TGTGCCAGCAGCGCCGGACAGGGGTTTCAGCCCCAGCATTTT. Amino acids: CASSAGQGFQPQHF. The rearrangement links TRBV5-6 to TRBJ1-5; TRBD1 agrees at 9 bases. Germline-derived CDR1 and CDR2 are SGHDT and YYEEEE. This CDR3 has 14 amino acids. V shed 4 bases and J 6 bases; nucleotides not matched to a gene: 5.

The chain employs TRBV7-2 and TRBJ2-1, with 7 bases that match TRBD2. V lost 2 bases to trimming and J lost 5 bases; unmatched junction nucleotides: 0. Germline assignment: CDR1 SGHTA and CDR2 FQGNSA. The CDR3 has 13 amino acids. The CDR3: CASSLLADNEQFF. In DNA, the CDR3 is TGTGCCAGCAGCTTACTAGCGGACAATGAGCAGTTCTTC.

On this clone: The identical CDR3 is also encoded by other nucleotide sequences in the sample. J is TRBJ2-5 and V is TRBV5-1; 9 bases agree with TRBD2. Germline lookup yields CDR1 SGHRS and CDR2 YFSETQ. There are 15 residues in the CDR3. The V gene end was trimmed by 1 base and the J gene end by 5 bases; junction bases not matched to a gene: 6. The CDR3 is CASSLSSGGRETQYF. CDR3 DNA: TGCGCCAGCAGCTTGAGCAGCGGGGGGAGGGAGACCCAGTACTTC.

The chain links TRBV5-1 to TRBJ1-5; a weak D match, TRBD1 (6 bases). Per germline, CDR1 SGHRS and CDR2 YFSETQ. The V end lost 1 base, the J end lost 0 bases, and 8 bases lay between the germline ends. The CDR3 is 15 amino acids. The CDR3 sequence: CASSLRGNSNQPQHF. Written as DNA, the CDR3 is TGCGCCAGCAGCTTGAGGGGGAATAGCAATCAGCCCCAGCATTTT.